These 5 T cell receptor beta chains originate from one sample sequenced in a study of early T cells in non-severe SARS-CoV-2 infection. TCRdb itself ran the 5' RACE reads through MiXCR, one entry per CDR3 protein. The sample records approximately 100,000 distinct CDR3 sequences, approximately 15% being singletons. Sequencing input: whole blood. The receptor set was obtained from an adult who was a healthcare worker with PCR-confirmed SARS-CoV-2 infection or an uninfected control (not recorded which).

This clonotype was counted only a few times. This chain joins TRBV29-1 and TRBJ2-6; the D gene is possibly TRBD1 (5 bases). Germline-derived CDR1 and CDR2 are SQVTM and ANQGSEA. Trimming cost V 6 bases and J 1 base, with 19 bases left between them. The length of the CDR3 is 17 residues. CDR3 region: CSVGQVLTGSGANVLTF. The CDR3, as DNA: TGCAGCGTGGGGCAGGTCCTAACAGGTTCTGGGGCCAACGTCCTGACTTTC. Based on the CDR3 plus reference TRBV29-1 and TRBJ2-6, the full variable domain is SAVISQKPSRDICQRGTSLTIQCQVDSQVTMMFWYRQQPGQSLTLIATANQGSEATYESGFVIDKFPISRPNLTFSTLTVSNMSPEDSSIYLCSVGQVLTGSGANVLTFGAGSRLTVL.

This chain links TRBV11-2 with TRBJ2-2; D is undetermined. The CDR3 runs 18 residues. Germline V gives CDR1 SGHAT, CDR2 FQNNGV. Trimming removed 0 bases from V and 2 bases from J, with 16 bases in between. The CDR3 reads CASSLDPLVTLNTGELFF. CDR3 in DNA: TGTGCCAGCAGCTTAGATCCCTTGGTCACGCTTAACACCGGGGAGCTGTTTTTT.

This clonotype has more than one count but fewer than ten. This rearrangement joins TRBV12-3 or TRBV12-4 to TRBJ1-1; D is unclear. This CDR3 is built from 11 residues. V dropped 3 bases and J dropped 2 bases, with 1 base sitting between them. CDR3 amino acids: CASSFNTEAFF. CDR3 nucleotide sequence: TGTGCCAGCAGTTTTAACACTGAAGCTTTCTTT.

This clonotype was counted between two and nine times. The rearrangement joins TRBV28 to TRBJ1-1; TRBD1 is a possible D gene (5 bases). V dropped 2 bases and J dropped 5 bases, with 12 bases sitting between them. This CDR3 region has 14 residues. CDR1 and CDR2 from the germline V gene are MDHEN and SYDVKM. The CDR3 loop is CASSLGGISTEAFF. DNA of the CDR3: TGTGCCAGCAGTTTAGGGGGGATCTCGACTGAAGCTTTCTTT.

The CDR3 reads CASSLLRGAPANYGYTF. CDR3 DNA sequence: TGTGCCAGCAGTTTATTGAGGGGAGCACCCGCTAACTATGGCTACACCTTC. This chain uses TRBV12-3 or TRBV12-4 with TRBJ1-2; possibly TRBD1 for D (5 bases). The V and J ends lost 2 bases and 0 bases respectively, with 16 bases between them. This CDR3 contains 17 residues.